This TCR beta chain was obtained from a study of T-cell reconstitution after alpha-beta-depleted transplantation in children. The study, taken as a whole, reports: From surviving recipient T cells and thymic progenitors came the high day-60 TCRbeta diversity observed in some patients. The authors attributed T-cell counts and diversity one year after transplant mostly to newly produced T cells.

This clonotype appeared once. Its specificity is not known. A library of TCRbeta sequences, prepared with unique molecular identifiers, was generated. Using its own MiXCR run on the PCR reads, TCRdb lists one record per CDR3 protein. This table has hundreds of thousands of distinct CDR3 sequences, about an eighth appearing once. The germline CDR1 and CDR2 sequences are SSHAT and FNYEAQ (reference sequence). V lost 0 bases, J lost 3 bases, and 1 base stayed unmatched. This CDR3 is built from 14 residues. The receptor was derived from a girl aged 2 to 9 with congenital amegakaryocytic thrombocytopenia, due to receive a stem cell transplant. Source: PBMCs, taken before TCRalphabeta/CD19-depleted stem cell transplant. The gene calls are TRBV7-7 and TRBJ2-5, with 7 bases matching TRBD2. In DNA, the CDR3 is TGTGCCAGCAGCTTAGCCGGGACTAAAGAGACCCAGTACTTC. Translating gives CASSLAGTKETQYF.